This section outlines one TCR beta chain sequence together with its context. This entry is derived from a study of blood T cell repertoires in COVID-19. As for the study in general: The United States, Italy and Spain provided the acute and convalescent COVID-19 samples. In each case, the material was cDNA or gDNA derived from T cells, B-cell-depleted T cells, or PBMCs.

Germline V lookup: CDR1 SGHVS, CDR2 FNYEAQ. Unmatched junction bases numbered 6, after V lost 5 bases and J lost 3 bases. This CDR3 is built from 15 residues. As handled by the study authors: Amplification of reference gene primers provided the estimated nucleated cell counts. The repertoire was sequenced with immunoSEQ multiplex PCR; TCRdb's copy has only in-frame clones and lacks some. V, J and clone size derive from that table, while D and trimming were established from the DNA sequence. The sample consists of fewer than 200,000 clones, 75% to 80% of them appearing once. This TCR was sampled from a woman in her 70s with acute or convalescent COVID-19. The sequencing sample was made of peripheral blood. V gene TRBV7-6 combines with J gene TRBJ2-1, with TRBD1 matching 8 bases. The CDR3 sequence: CASSPGQGHYNEQFF. CDR3 in DNA: TGTGCCAGCAGCCCAGGACAGGGCCACTACAATGAGCAGTTCTTC.